Presented here are 3 T cell receptor beta chains from one specimen sequenced in a study of CD8+CD57+ T cells in acquired aplastic anemia. Both TCR beta VDJ combination and CDR3 sequence profiling were carried out. Genomic DNA was the template for this profiling. MiXCR, run by TCRdb on the reads, gives a single entry per CDR3 protein. The repertoire consists of around 150,000 distinct CDR3 sequences, with roughly 40% occurring once and the leading ten covering about 1.1%. The specimen was sorted CD4+, CD8+, or CD8+CD57+ T cells (not recorded which) from PBMCs. These receptors originate from a human donor in good health.

The CDR3 is CSASDRGSGEQYF. The DNA for the CDR3 is TGCAGTGCTTCGGACAGGGGATCGGGCGAGCAGTACTTC. The chain couples TRBV20-1 to TRBJ2-7; the match to TRBD1 covers 9 bases. V was clipped by 5 bases and J by 6 bases; unmatched bases: 8. The CDR3 spans 13 residues. Germline lookup yields CDR1 DFQATT and CDR2 SNEGSKA (reference sequence).

The genes are TRBV11-1 and TRBJ2-3; 9 bases align to TRBD2. Germline CDR1 SGHAT, CDR2 FQDESV (reference sequence). This CDR3 spans 15 amino acids. V was clipped by 5 bases and J by 6 bases; unmatched bases: 9. The CDR3 protein is CASSLSSGVSDTQYF. CDR3 sequence (DNA): TGTGCCAGCAGCCTCTCTAGCGGGGTGTCCGATACGCAGTATTTT.

In regard to this clonotype: In this CDR3 the conserved last residue, phenylalanine or tryptophan, is missing, so a read error is likely. The DNA is left out, because the CDR3 cannot be placed on it with certainty; the CDR3 is given as TCRdb lists it. The CDR3 protein is CASSDWLPGGSRTQCL. The chain is built from TRBV10-1 and TRBJ2-3; the DNA was not compared with TRBD1, the D call given in the table. Per germline, CDR1 WNHNN and CDR2 SYGVQD (reference sequence). Including both end residues, the CDR3 is 16 amino acids long.